A selection of T cell receptor beta chains follows, all from one sample in a study of cytomegalovirus exposure and HLA in healthy donors. Clones were read by immunoSEQ multiplex PCR, and TCRdb kept only the in-frame ones, dropping some. Among roughly 150,000 clones, roughly 80% were seen once, and the ten largest hold less than 2.5%. Sequenced: PBMCs. These receptors were obtained from a male donor in good health and CMV-seronegative. The CDR3 runs from the conserved cysteine through the conserved F or W. Fields, in order: CDR3 DNA, CDR3 protein, V gene, clone size, D gene, J gene. D genes are given only for firm matches. A clone size is listed for some rows: how often the clone was seen (once, few, many), or a class if it is expanded.

TGTGCCACTAACCCAGGGACAGCTCCTGAAGCTTTCTTT	CATNPGTAPEAFF	TRBV19	once	TRBD1	TRBJ1-1
TGTGCCAGCAGCTACAGGGAGACCCAGTACTTC	CASSYRETQYF	TRBV5-6	-	-	TRBJ2-5
TGTGCCAGCAGTGTCAGATTGTCAGGGGACGGCTACACCTTC	CASSVRLSGDGYTF	TRBV6-1	-	-	TRBJ1-2
TGTGCCAGCAGCTCGGCGGGCCAGTGGGAGACCCAGTACTTC	CASSSAGQWETQYF	TRBV7-6	-	-	TRBJ2-5
TGTGCCAGCAGCTTAGACAGGGGCGCTGAAGCTTTCTTT	CASSLDRGAEAFF	TRBV11-2	few	-	TRBJ1-1
TGCAGCGTTGGGCAGGGACTGTATGGCTACACCTTC	CSVGQGLYGYTF	TRBV29-1	-	-	TRBJ1-2
TGTGCCAGCAGCTTAATTGAGGGGGCAGATACGCAGTATTTT	CASSLIEGADTQYF	TRBV7-9	-	-	TRBJ2-3
TGCGCCAGCAGCAATGGGACAGGACTTTCACCCCTCCACTTT	CASSNGTGLSPLHF	TRBV5-1	-	TRBD1	TRBJ1-6
TGTGCCAGCAGCCGTCCCGGGACAGGGGCCGGCAATGAGCAGTTCTTC	CASSRPGTGAGNEQFF	TRBV5-5	-	TRBD1	TRBJ2-1
TGTGCCAGCAGCTTACAGGGTAGAGGTGATACGCAGTATTTT	CASSLQGRGDTQYF	TRBV11-1	few	-	TRBJ2-3
TGTGCCAGCAGCTTAGGGGGCCAGGGCTACACCTTC	CASSLGGQGYTF	TRBV7-9	-	-	TRBJ1-2
TGTGCCTGGAGTGTAGACAGGGGCGGCCAGCCCCAGCATTTT	CAWSVDRGGQPQHF	TRBV30	-	TRBD1	TRBJ1-5
TGTGCCAGCAGCTTGGGACAGACTTATATGAACACTGAAGCTTTCTTT	CASSLGQTYMNTEAFF	TRBV7-9	-	TRBD1	TRBJ1-1
TGTGCCAGCAGCCCGAGGGACAGTTTGGGGTACAATGAGCAGTTCTTC	CASSPRDSLGYNEQFF	TRBV7-2	-	TRBD1	TRBJ2-1
TGCGCCAGCAGCCAAGAGCACAGGGAACGGTACGAGCAGTACTTC	CASSQEHRERYEQYF	TRBV4-3	-	-	TRBJ2-7